This T cell receptor beta chain emerged from a study of CD8+ T cells in alopecia areata. The researchers isolated CD4+ and CD8+ T cells from PBMCs by sorting. Trimming removed 5 bases at V and 4 bases at J, with 8 bases between. The germline CDR1 and CDR2 sequences are LGHNT and FRNRAP. The length of the CDR3 is 12 residues. RNA extraction and reverse transcription yielded cDNA as sequencing template. Libraries were prepared by immunoSEQ multiplex PCR; TCRdb keeps only in-frame clonotypes and omits some of them. The data hold approximately 100,000 clones, with 35% to 50% observed a single time. The clonotype was recovered from a human donor with alopecia areata. Sequenced sample: CD4+ T cells sorted from blood. The chain recombines TRBV12-5 with TRBJ1-1, with a possible D match to TRBD1 (6 bases). The CDR3 protein is CASGRDTTEAFF. The CDR3 nucleotides read TGTGCTAGTGGTCGGGACACCACTGAAGCTTTCTTT.